The entry that follows covers one TCR beta chain sequence. Its antigen remains unidentified. No much larger clonotype is one base removed from it; base qualities were not supplied. The sample is drawn from a study of OX40 agonist ivuxolimab in advanced cancers. Study-level background: Ivuxolimab, which targeted the costimulatory receptor OX40 (CD134), was an agonistic, fully human IgG2 monoclonal antibody. A male proportion of roughly 80% and a mean age of 60 years, ranging from about 20 to 85, were recorded for the dose-escalation cohort. Among the roughly 50 dose-escalation patients, some 20 had hepatocellular carcinoma, approximately 15 melanoma, 9 renal cell carcinoma and 9 head and neck cancer. Peripheral TCRbeta sequencing aimed to test whether ivuxolimab altered TCR sequence diversity and caused clonal T-cell expansion. Prior anti-PD-1, anti-PD-L1 or anti-CTLA-4 therapy was permitted, and approximately 40% of dose-escalation patients had received checkpoint inhibitors. Intravenous ivuxolimab was administered to patients every 2 weeks at six dose levels: 0.01, 0.1, 0.3, 1.5, 3 and 10 mg/kg. The paper covers the monotherapy dose-escalation part of the phase I ivuxolimab trial, which included N of about 50 patients. Partial responses were achieved by three dose-escalation patients, of whom one had hepatocellular carcinoma and two had cutaneous melanoma. What the work shows at the level of the full study, not this receptor alone: After ivuxolimab, expanded clones were on average more numerous among CD8+ T cells than among CD4+ T cells. Low levels of normalized T-cell clonal expansion were also seen in some patients who did not respond. The antigen specificity of the clonally expanded peripheral T cells was not determined. At doses of 0.1 to 3.0 mg/kg, clonal expansion of both CD4+ and CD8+ T cells in blood was seen between baseline and week 6. Partial responders in the 0.1-3.0 mg/kg groups had among the lowest normalized peripheral clonal expansion, especially among CD8+ T cells.

Patients with a history of autoimmune disease or receiving systemic immunosuppression were excluded from the trial. Peripheral blood for TCR sequencing was collected from all dose cohorts at baseline, on cycle 4 day 1, and on cycle 7 day 1. The samples were taken from a phase I, first-in-human, multicenter, open-label dose-escalation trial of ivuxolimab. Adults with locally advanced or metastatic head and neck squamous cell, hepatocellular, melanoma or renal cell carcinoma were enrolled in the trial. CD4+ and CD8+ T cells were sorted separately from peripheral blood before TCR sequencing. V drops 6 bases and J drops 2 bases, leaving 23 bases in between. Reading from cysteine to phenylalanine, the CDR3 counts 17 amino acids. Here the CDR3 DNA is all that survives: 51 bases in frame from base 1. Via the germline V gene (reference sequence), CDR1 is LNHDA and CDR2 SQIVND. Genomic DNA was extracted from sorted cells for sequencing of the TCRbeta CDR3 region. TCRbeta CDR3 regions were sequenced using the immunoSEQ Assay. This immuneACCESS table, as held by TCRdb, lists in-frame sequences with V and J called but not all clones. Of the missing ones, under half trace to an unresolved V gene in checked studies; the others have no known cause. For this sample there are about 80,000 clones; about four fifths appear just once. Roughly 25% of the sample is held by the ten biggest clonotypes.

The source of this sequence is an adult with an advanced solid tumor such as melanoma, head and neck, liver or kidney cancer. The V and J segments used are TRBV19 and TRBJ2-7, with no confident D gene call. The sequencing used CD4+ or CD8+ T cells sorted from blood, collected in a trial of the OX40 agonist ivuxolimab. CDR3 loop: CASSRTAAVQGTYEQYF. The nucleotide sequence reads TGTGCCAGTAGCCGCACGGCGGCGGTCCAAGGGACCTACGAGCAGTACTTC. Here the CDR3 is joined to the reference TRBV19 and TRBJ2-7 genes, and the full variable domain is: DGGITQSPKYLFRKEGQNVTLSCEQNLNHDAMYWYRQDPGQGLRLIYYSQIVNDFQKGDIAEGYSVSREKKESFPLTVTSAQKNPTAFYLCASSRTAAVQGTYEQYFGPGTRLTVT.